The text below deals with one T cell receptor (beta chain). It has no known antigen specificity. No much larger clonotype is one base removed from it; base qualities were not supplied. Library creation used 5' RACE. The sample was run on a NextSeq 500. In the TCR library protocol, unique molecular identifiers were attached to individual cDNA molecules to correct for PCR bias and sequencing error. TCR alpha and beta chains were both sequenced, and the abundances of alpha and beta sequences in each sample were closely correlated with each other. Per the original workflow: Decombinator V4 was used to perform V gene, J gene and CDR3 annotation of TCR sequences. TCRs were defined as expanded if a significant change between any two time points was detected under a Poisson model with p below 0.0001. TCR abundances were normalised to the total number of TCRs sequenced per sample and expressed as counts per million. MAIT TCRs were defined by TRAV1-2 paired with TRAJ12, TRAJ20 or TRAJ33, and iNKT TCRs by TRAV10 paired with TRAJ18. VDJdb, accessed on 1 November 2021, was searched for TCRs annotated for CMV, EBV and SARS-CoV-2, and TCRs annotated for more than one antigen were excluded. Using fastp trimming at Q25 and MiXCR clonotype assembly, TCRdb reanalyzed the public sequencing data and kept in-frame beta chains. Rows matching on CDR3 protein sequence are summarized as one entry with the most common DNA and genes. The V and J calls reflect TCRdb's pipeline rather than the authors' work. A total of fewer than 25,000 distinct CDR3 sequences appear in this sample, about 3.7% of them only once. Around 5.6% of the sample belongs to the ten largest clones.

CDR1 SGHVS and CDR2 FQNEAQ were looked up in the germline V gene. The V end loses 0 bases and the J end loses 12 bases, and a stretch of 12 bases separates them. The CDR3 holds 13 amino acids from the cysteine to the phenylalanine. The sequence is cut down to CDR3 DNA, 39 bases in frame from base 1. Set within a cohort of healthcare workers in London, UK, this nested case-control study involved weekly PCR testing of nasopharyngeal swabs along with blood sampling. Healthcare workers were recruited during the week of the UK lockdown, between 23 and 31 March 2020, and followed weekly for up to about 15 weeks. The sample belongs to a study of early T cells in non-severe SARS-CoV-2 infection (dated by TCRdb to 2020 to 2023). For the wider study: TCR sequencing used bulk RNA from unsorted whole blood, so alpha and beta chains could not be paired.

General study outcomes and caveats: VDJdb matching was skewed toward anti-spike CD8 responses and likely underestimated virus-specific expansions, missing private and CD4 specificities.

The rearrangement combines TRBV7-8 with TRBJ2-1; the D gene assignment is perhaps TRBD1 or TRBD2, with each matching 5 bases. Sequencing was carried out using whole blood. This TCR derives from an adult who was a healthcare worker with PCR-confirmed SARS-CoV-2 infection or an uninfected control (not recorded which). Read as DNA, the sequence is TGTGCCAGCAGCTTAGCGCTCGGGGACGTGCAGTTCTTC. This is translated as CASSLALGDVQFF.